This T cell receptor beta chain came from a study of shared clonotypes between healthy human individuals. The CDR3 covers 15 residues. In germline, CDR1 is SGHNT, CDR2 YYREEE (reference sequence). V lost 6 bases to trimming and J lost 5 bases, with 19 bases between them. Naivety among CD8 cells was defined by CD45RO negativity and positive CCR7 selection, thereby excluding terminally differentiated effector memory CD45RA+ cells. Details on this clone: Its matching antigen is unknown.

Authors' methods: ImmunoSEQ output held junction-only sequences without quality scores, so filtering differed. Measured with immunoSEQ multiplex PCR; TCRdb has only the in-frame clones, and not every one. The V and J calls and clone size were taken over from that table, and D and trimming were inferred from the DNA. The table records approximately 2,200,000 clones, about 92% of them present only once. General observations from the study: Richness estimates generally favored naive over memory subsets. Sequencing of the sorted subsets was shown by rarefaction to be incomplete despite large depth. Generation probability values for non-shared clonotypes were lower than those for clonotypes shared by all four donors.

The chain employs TRBV5-4 and TRBJ2-3; D may be TRBD2 (6 bases). This sequence was found in a young man in good health. Some clones in this sample may be carry-over from other donors' samples. Input material: naive CD8+ T cells from PBMCs. CDR3 residues: CASTKPGVDGDTQYF. The CDR3 nucleotides are TGTGCCAGCACCAAGCCGGGAGTAGATGGAGATACGCAGTATTTT.